Listed below are T cell receptor beta chains from one sample, sequenced in a study of T cell responses to AZD1222 COVID-19 vaccine. The assay was immunoSEQ multiplex PCR, and TCRdb's table has in-frame clones only and misses some. This sample has around 96,000 clones, with 75% to 95% found just once. Source: peripheral blood, taken 28 days after the second AZD1222 dose. Receptors originate from an adult who received the AZD1222 COVID-19 vaccine. Each CDR3 is given with its conserved first and last residue. Each record gives: D gene, J gene, V gene, clone size, CDR3 protein, CDR3 DNA. D genes are given only for firm matches. Size is omitted from some rows. Given values are once, few, many or a class for expanded clones.

>-|TRBJ2-3|TRBV19|-
CASSGGPSLLTDTQYF
TGTGCCAGTAGCGGGGGCCCTTCCCTACTCACAGATACGCAGTATTTT
>TRBD1|TRBJ2-3|TRBV28|-
CASSLRDRVLDTQYF
TGTGCCAGCAGTTTAAGGGACAGGGTGTTAGATACGCAGTATTTT
>TRBD1|TRBJ1-3|TRBV5-1|-
CASSLGDRTSGNTIYF
TGCGCCAGCAGCTTGGGGGACAGGACCTCTGGAAACACCATATATTTT
>TRBD2|TRBJ2-1|TRBV28|once
CASSPRPAGTSFAGAYNEQFF
TGTGCCAGCAGTCCCCGGCCCGCCGGGACTAGCTTTGCCGGCGCCTACAATGAGCAGTTCTTC
>-|TRBJ2-1|TRBV5-1|-
CATSTGTVSYNEQFF
TGCGCCACCTCGACAGGAACGGTCTCCTACAATGAGCAGTTCTTC
>TRBD1|TRBJ1-2|TRBV19|once
CASSLSGTGGPGGYTF
TGTGCCAGTAGCCTTTCCGGGACAGGGGGCCCGGGGGGCTACACCTTC
>TRBD1|TRBJ1-1|TRBV19|-
CASSISRDRVTEAFF
TGTGCCAGTAGTATATCCCGGGACAGGGTCACTGAAGCTTTCTTT
>-|TRBJ1-2|TRBV28|-
CASSLGIGFYGYTF
TGTGCCAGCAGTTTAGGTATAGGGTTCTATGGCTACACCTTC
>-|TRBJ1-5|TRBV12-3/TRBV12-4|-
CASSPRTFQPQHF
TGTGCCAGCAGCCCCCGGACCTTTCAGCCCCAGCATTTT
>TRBD1|TRBJ1-2|TRBV13|-
CASNNRGRDYGYTF
TGTGCCAGCAATAACAGGGGGCGCGACTATGGCTACACCTTC
>-|TRBJ1-1|TRBV6-5|-
CASRQRQALEAFF
TGTGCCAGCAGGCAGCGACAGGCTCTTGAAGCTTTCTTT
>TRBD2|TRBJ2-1|TRBV6-4|once
CASSYTSGRGNEQFF
TGTGCCAGCAGTTATACTAGCGGGAGGGGAAATGAGCAGTTCTTC
>-|TRBJ2-1|TRBV7-8|-
CASSLAQGTRYNEQFF
TGTGCCAGCAGCTTAGCGCAGGGTACCCGTTACAATGAGCAGTTCTTC
>-|TRBJ2-3|TRBV19|-
CASSIERGTDTQYF
TGTGCCAGTAGTATAGAAAGGGGCACAGATACGCAGTATTTT
>-|TRBJ2-5|TRBV3-1/TRBV3-2|-
CASSQDYTRGETQYF
TGTGCCAGCAGCCAAGATTACACTAGGGGAGAGACCCAGTACTTC
>-|TRBJ2-5|TRBV2|-
CASSQRLLFGETQYF
TGTGCCAGCAGTCAGAGGCTCCTATTCGGGGAGACCCAGTACTTC
>-|TRBJ2-5|TRBV25-1|once
CASSAYQETQYF
TGTGCCAGCAGTGCGTACCAAGAGACCCAGTACTTC
>-|TRBJ1-6|TRBV4-1|-
CASSQDPRAYNSPLHF
TGCGCCAGCAGCCAAGACCCCAGGGCCTATAATTCACCCCTCCACTTT
>-|TRBJ1-2|TRBV29-1|once
CSVFQARGYTF
TGCAGCGTTTTCCAGGCGAGGGGCTACACCTTC
>TRBD1|TRBJ1-1|TRBV19|-
CASSIHRGMNTEAFF
TGTGCCAGTAGTATCCACAGGGGAATGAACACTGAAGCTTTCTTT
>TRBD1|TRBJ1-4|TRBV27|-
CASSSQGVFEKLFF
TGTGCCAGCAGTTCACAGGGGGTGTTTGAAAAACTGTTTTTT
>-|TRBJ1-6|TRBV7-9|-
CASSYMGGENSPLHF
TGTGCCAGCAGTTATATGGGGGGCGAGAATTCACCCCTCCACTTT
>-|TRBJ1-5|TRBV19|few
CASSAVASNQPQHF
TGTGCCAGTAGTGCCGTGGCGAGCAATCAGCCCCAGCATTTT
>-|TRBJ2-5|TRBV2|-
CASSDGPQETQYF
TGTGCCAGCAGTGACGGCCCTCAAGAGACCCAGTACTTC
>TRBD1|TRBJ2-6|TRBV7-2|-
CASSFAGTGFSGANVLTF
TGTGCCAGCAGCTTCGCCGGGACAGGGTTCTCTGGGGCCAACGTCCTGACTTTC
>TRBD2|TRBJ2-1|TRBV6-5|-
CASSSSAGGEYNEQFF
TGTGCCAGCAGTTCTTCAGCGGGAGGGGAATACAATGAGCAGTTCTTC
>TRBD2|TRBJ2-3|TRBV27|-
CASNQGAGSSTDTQYF
TGTGCCAGCAACCAAGGAGCGGGGAGTAGCACAGATACGCAGTATTTT
>-|TRBJ1-2|TRBV10-2|-
CASRGRQNYGYTF
TGCGCCAGCAGGGGTAGACAGAACTATGGCTACACCTTC
>-|TRBJ1-2|TRBV20-1|once
CSARGGDGYTF
TGCAGTGCTAGAGGCGGCGACGGCTACACCTTC
>-|TRBJ1-2|TRBV9|-
CASSSPGNGYTF
TGTGCCAGCAGCTCCCCGGGGAATGGCTACACCTTC
>-|TRBJ2-4|TRBV28|-
CASSYTELNIQYF
TGTGCCAGCAGTTATACAGAGTTGAACATTCAGTACTTC